The 9 T cell receptor beta chains given below trace back to one sample, sequenced in a study of blood T cell repertoires in COVID-19. The protocol was immunoSEQ multiplex PCR, while the TCRdb copy is restricted to in-frame clones and leaves out a portion. The sample lists 90,000 or so clones, roughly 88% occurring once. Sequencing used peripheral blood. These TCRs come from a man in his fifties or sixties with active COVID-19.

This sequence joins TRBV10-3 and TRBJ2-1; 14 nucleotides agree with TRBD2. Germline V gives CDR1 ENHRY, CDR2 SYGVKD. V lost 6 bases, J lost 8 bases, and 9 bases stayed unmatched. The CDR3 has 16 amino acids. CDR3 DNA sequence: TGTGCCATCAGCCCGACCGGGACTAGCGGGAGTTATGAGCAGTTCTTC. Translated: CAISPTGTSGSYEQFF.

In DNA form, the CDR3 reads TGTGCCAGCAGCTCTAGCGGGAGGGCCACCGGAGAGCAGTTCTTC. This codes for CASSSSGRATGEQFF. The gene calls are TRBV7-9 and TRBJ2-1; TRBD2 aligns across 12 bases. V was pared by 4 bases and J by 10 bases, with 8 bases of the junction left unmatched. Germline assignment: CDR1 SEHNR and CDR2 FQNEAQ (reference sequence). The CDR3 sequence is 15 residues long.

V gene TRBV28 combines with J gene TRBJ2-4; 8 nucleotides agree with TRBD2. Germline values: CDR1 MDHEN, CDR2 SYDVKM. The J segment lost 8 bases and the V segment lost 3 bases, leaving 12 bases of the junction unmatched. The CDR3 contains 16 residues. CDR3 nucleotide sequence: TGTGCCAGCAGTTTTGATCTATCGGGAGGGCGAGACATTCAGTACTTC. The encoded protein is CASSFDLSGGRDIQYF. The full variable domain, completed using reference TRBV28 and TRBJ2-4, is DVKVTQSSRYLVKRTGEKVFLECVQDMDHENMFWYRQDPGLGLRLIYFSYDVKMKEKGDIPEGYSVSREKKERFSLILESASTNQTSMYLCASSFDLSGGRDIQYFGAGTRLSVL.

The chain has TRBV19 and TRBJ1-2; no clear D. From germline, CDR1 is LNHDA and CDR2 SQIVND (reference sequence). The CDR3 consists of 15 residues. Trimming removed 1 base at V and 8 bases at J, with 17 bases between. The CDR3 here is CASSIAGRVLSGYTF. The CDR3 bases are TGTGCCAGTAGTATAGCTGGCCGGGTCCTATCGGGCTACACCTTC.

The CDR3 spells CASSLSVTTGLDGYTF. In nucleotides, the CDR3 is TGTGCCAGCAGTTTATCAGTAACTACAGGGTTAGATGGCTACACCTTC. This chain joins TRBV27 and TRBJ1-2; possibly TRBD1 for D (6 bases). Germline loops: CDR1 MNHEY, CDR2 SMNVEV (reference sequence). The CDR3 contains 16 residues. V gave up 0 bases and J gave up 6 bases, with 17 bases separating them.

The chain uses TRBV19 and TRBJ2-2, with a weak D call TRBD1 (5 bases). The CDR3 is 15 residues long. CDR1 and CDR2 from the germline V gene are LNHDA and SQIVND (reference sequence). The ends were cut back, 5 bases at V and 0 bases at J, with 10 bases in the middle. The CDR3 loop reads CASSLGRANTGELFF. DNA of the CDR3: TGTGCCAGTAGTCTGGGCAGGGCGAACACCGGGGAGCTGTTTTTT.

The V call is TRBV7-2, the J call TRBJ2-2, with D possibly matching TRBD2 (5 bases). The CDR3 contains 10 residues. Trimming cost V 8 bases and J 7 bases, with 5 bases left between them. Germline V gene sequence: CDR1 SGHTA, CDR2 FQGNSA. Written as DNA, the CDR3 is TGTGCCAGCCGGGGCGGGGAGCTGTTTTTT. Its protein is CASRGGELFF. Variable domain in full (rest from reference TRBV7-2 and TRBJ2-2): GAGVSQSPSNKVTEKGKDVELRCDPISGHTALYWYRQSLGQGLEFLIYFQGNSAPDKSGLPSDRFSAERTGGSVSTLTIQRTQQEDSAVYLCASRGGELFFGEGSRLTVL.

The gene calls are TRBV7-9 and TRBJ2-1, with TRBD2 matching over 9 bases. Germline-derived CDR1 and CDR2 are SEHNR and FQNEAQ (reference sequence). The CDR3 loop spans 17 amino acids. The V segment lost 5 bases and the J segment 3 bases; nucleotides outside the gene matches: 11. CDR3 nucleotide sequence: TGTGCCAGCAGCCGAGCGGGGGGCGGGGAGTTCTACAATGAGCAGTTCTTC. It translates to CASSRAGGGEFYNEQFF. Looking up the rest from reference TRBV7-9 and TRBJ2-1 gives the full variable domain: DTGVSQNPRHKITKRGQNVTFRCDPISEHNRLYWYRQTLGQGPEFLTYFQNEAQLEKSRLLSDRFSAERPKGSFSTLEIQRTEQGDSAMYLCASSRAGGGEFYNEQFFGPGTRLTVL.

The chain couples TRBV20-1 to TRBJ1-5; D possibly corresponds to TRBD1 (5 bases). V was cut by 3 bases and J by 6 bases, with 15 bases left in between. This CDR3 is built from 14 residues. Per the germline V gene, CDR1 is DFQATT and CDR2 is SNEGSKA (reference sequence). The CDR3 DNA sequence: TGCAGTGCTAGTCCGGGACTAACAGGTCAGCCCCAGCATTTT. Its translation is CSASPGLTGQPQHF.